The present T cell receptor (beta chain) was sequenced within a study of shared clonotypes between healthy human individuals. Study in general: Three plates each covered CD4 naive and memory; CD8 naive two, CD8 memory one.

CD4+ cell separation produced CD45RA+ naive and CD45RA-negative memory subsets. CDR3 size: 14 residues. The ends lost 4 bases at V and 5 bases at J; junction bases unmatched: 6. Germline CDR1 is MDHEN and CDR2 is SYDVKM. Clones were sequenced by immunoSEQ multiplex PCR, and TCRdb holds only the in-frame ones, with some missing. The sample yields 900,000 to 1,200,000 clones, about 84% seen once. The study, taken as a whole, reports: Non-shared clonotypes displayed generation probabilities falling below those of clonotypes present in all four donors. Clonotype sharing among donors was expected to depend on sequencing depth.

Regarding this clone: Its antigen is undetermined.

The source is a man aged 18 to 35 in good health. Some clones in this sample may be carry-over from other donors' samples. Sequencing was done on a sample of memory CD4+ T cells from PBMCs. Sample subset: CD45RA-negative fraction. The chain recombines TRBV28 with TRBJ2-7; 9 positions agree with TRBD1. The CDR3 DNA reads as TGTGCCAGCAGTTCACAGGGGGCCCTTGACGAGCAGTACTTC. Translation: CASSSQGALDEQYF.